Shown below are 3 T cell receptor beta chains from a single sample sequenced in a study of T cell responses to AZD1222 COVID-19 vaccine. Repertoires were generated with immunoSEQ multiplex PCR, while TCRdb's copy carries only in-frame clones and drops some. The sample consists of approximately 150,000 clones, roughly 91% of them appearing once. The input for sequencing was peripheral blood, taken 28 days after the second AZD1222 dose. These receptors were obtained from an adult who received the AZD1222 COVID-19 vaccine.

The chain uses TRBV28 and TRBJ1-5; D unresolved. Per the germline V gene, CDR1 is MDHEN and CDR2 is SYDVKM. The CDR3 totals 13 residues. Trimming cost V 8 bases and J 0 bases, with 8 bases left between them. This CDR3 reads CASGSNSNQPQHF. For the CDR3, the DNA is TGTGCCAGCGGGTCGAATAGCAATCAGCCCCAGCATTTT.

The chain links TRBV5-1 to TRBJ2-2; D unresolved. Germline V gives CDR1 SGHRS, CDR2 YFSETQ. The germline V and J ends were trimmed by 7 bases and 3 bases, with 10 bases remaining between them. The CDR3 is made up of 13 amino acids. The CDR3, as DNA: TGCGCCAGCGCCCCCCTGGACACCGGGGAGCTGTTTTTT. Its translation: CASAPLDTGELFF.

V and J are TRBV27 and TRBJ2-7; possibly TRBD2 for D (7 bases). In germline, CDR1 is MNHEY, CDR2 SMNVEV (reference sequence). V was clipped by 4 bases and J by 2 bases, with 12 bases between them. The length of the CDR3 is 14 residues. The CDR3 DNA follows: TGTGCCAGCAGTTACGCCGGGGGGCCCTACGAGCAGTACTTC. Translating it yields CASSYAGGPYEQYF.